This paragraph reports one T cell receptor beta chain. What it binds is not known. The record originates from a study of cytomegalovirus exposure and HLA in healthy donors. The PCR had 60 Vbeta and 13 Jbeta primers. Assay: immunoSEQ multiplex PCR; the TCRdb copy retains only in-frame clones and omits some. This repertoire comprises about 210,000 clones; its ten largest clones make up about 0.9%. Study observations and caveats: A reported reduction in N-insertions relative to the 666-donor mean was seen in an Asian-associated ancestry cluster in a later analysis.

The sequencing sample was made of PBMCs. The TCR was taken from a young woman in good health and CMV-seropositive.

Here the CDR3 reads CASSLGRADEQFF. DNA of the CDR3: TGCGCCAGCAGCTTGGGCAGGGCGGATGAGCAGTTCTTC. The rearrangement uses TRBV5-1 and TRBJ2-1, with D perhaps TRBD1 (5 bases). Germline CDR1 reads SGHRS; CDR2 reads YFSETQ. Deletions cut 0 bases from V and 8 bases from J, with 9 bases between. The CDR3 totals 13 residues.